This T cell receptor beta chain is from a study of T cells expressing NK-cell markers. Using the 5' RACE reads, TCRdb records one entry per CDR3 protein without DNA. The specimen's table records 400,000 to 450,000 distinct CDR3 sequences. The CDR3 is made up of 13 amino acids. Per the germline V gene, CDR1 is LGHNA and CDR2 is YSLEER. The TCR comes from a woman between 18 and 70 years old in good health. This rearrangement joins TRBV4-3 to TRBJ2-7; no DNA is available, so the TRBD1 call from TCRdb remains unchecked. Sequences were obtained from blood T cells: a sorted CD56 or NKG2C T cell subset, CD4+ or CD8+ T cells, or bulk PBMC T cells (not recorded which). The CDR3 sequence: CASSQERADEQYF.